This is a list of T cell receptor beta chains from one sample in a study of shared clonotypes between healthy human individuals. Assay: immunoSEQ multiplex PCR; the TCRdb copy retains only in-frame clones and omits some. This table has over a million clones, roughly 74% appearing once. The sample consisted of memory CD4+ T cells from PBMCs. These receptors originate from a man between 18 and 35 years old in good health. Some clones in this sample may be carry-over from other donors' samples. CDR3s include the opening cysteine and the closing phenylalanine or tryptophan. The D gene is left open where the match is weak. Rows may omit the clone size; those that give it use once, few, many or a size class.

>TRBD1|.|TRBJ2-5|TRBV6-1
CASRMDRGLVETQYF
TGTGCCAGCAGGATGGACAGGGGTTTGGTAGAGACCCAGTACTTC
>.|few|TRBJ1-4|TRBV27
CASRTSGAREKLFF
TGTGCCAGCAGAACCTCAGGGGCGCGTGAAAAACTGTTTTTT
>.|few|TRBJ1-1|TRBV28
CASSLYSGRNTEAFF
TGTGCCAGCAGTTTATACTCAGGACGGAACACTGAAGCTTTCTTT
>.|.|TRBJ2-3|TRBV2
CASSVQDTQYF
TGTGCCAGCAGTGTACAAGATACGCAGTATTTT
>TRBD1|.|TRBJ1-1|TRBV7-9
CASSLGTGGPNTEAFF
TGTGCCAGCAGCCTCGGGACAGGGGGCCCGAACACTGAAGCTTTCTTT
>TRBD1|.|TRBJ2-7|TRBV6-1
CASRDPRGQGYEQYF
TGTGCCAGCAGGGATCCCAGGGGACAGGGTTACGAGCAGTACTTC
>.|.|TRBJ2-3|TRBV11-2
CASSLTVQADTQYF
TGTGCCAGCAGCTTAACTGTCCAGGCAGATACGCAGTATTTT
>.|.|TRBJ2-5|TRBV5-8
CASSSGTNQETQYF
TGTGCCAGCAGCTCGGGGACAAATCAAGAGACCCAGTACTTC
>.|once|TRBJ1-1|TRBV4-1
CASSREYNGQTEAFF
TGCGCCAGCAGCCGGGAATACAATGGGCAAACTGAAGCTTTCTTT
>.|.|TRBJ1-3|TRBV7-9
CASSLLGQLSGNTIYF
TGTGCCAGCAGCTTATTAGGACAGCTCTCTGGAAACACCATATATTTT
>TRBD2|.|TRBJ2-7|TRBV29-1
CSVPSGRLYEQYF
TGCAGCGTTCCCAGCGGGAGACTCTACGAGCAGTACTTC
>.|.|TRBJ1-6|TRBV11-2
CASSTTGFASPLHF
TGTGCCAGCAGCACTACAGGGTTCGCTTCACCCCTCCACTTT
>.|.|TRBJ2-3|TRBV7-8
CASSFRGGGADTQYF
TGTGCCAGCAGCTTCCGCGGCGGGGGCGCAGATACGCAGTATTTT
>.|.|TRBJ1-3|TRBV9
CASSVEGNRQYGNTIYF
TGTGCCAGCAGCGTAGAAGGGAACAGGCAATACGGAAACACCATATATTTT
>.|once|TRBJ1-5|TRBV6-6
CASSYAQANQPQHF
TGTGCCAGCAGTTACGCGCAGGCGAATCAGCCCCAGCATTTT
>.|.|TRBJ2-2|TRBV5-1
CASSLGPISPGELFF
TGCGCCAGCAGCTTGGGCCCGATCTCCCCCGGGGAGCTGTTTTTT
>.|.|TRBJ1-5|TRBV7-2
CASRLGEWDSNQPQHF
TGTGCCAGCAGGTTGGGGGAGTGGGATAGCAATCAGCCCCAGCATTTT
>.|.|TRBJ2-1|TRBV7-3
CASSGRGFYNEQFF
TGTGCCAGCAGCGGCAGGGGCTTTTACAATGAGCAGTTCTTC
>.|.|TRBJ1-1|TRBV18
CASSPDLTEAFF
TGTGCCAGCTCACCCGACTTGACTGAAGCTTTCTTT
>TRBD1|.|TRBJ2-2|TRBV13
CASSRGLGQGNGELFF
TGTGCCAGCAGCCGGGGATTGGGACAGGGGAACGGGGAGCTGTTTTTT
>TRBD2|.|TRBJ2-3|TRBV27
CASSTLAGTDTQYF
TGTGCCAGCAGCACGCTAGCGGGCACAGATACGCAGTATTTT
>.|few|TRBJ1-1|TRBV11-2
CASSPFGGNTEAFF
TGTGCCAGCAGCCCTTTTGGGGGGAACACTGAAGCTTTCTTT
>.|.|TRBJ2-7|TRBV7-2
CASSLETGAGEQYF
TGTGCCAGCAGCTTAGAGACGGGAGCGGGCGAGCAGTACTTC
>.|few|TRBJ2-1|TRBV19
CASSRDRSYNEQFF
TGTGCCAGTAGCCGGGACCGCTCCTACAATGAGCAGTTCTTC
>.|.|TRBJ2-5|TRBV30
CAWSVSLQTQYF
TGTGCCTGGAGTGTAAGTCTACAGACCCAGTACTTC